The 30 T cell receptor beta chains reported below all come from one sample, sequenced in a study of vaccination effects on CD4 cells after COVID-19. CD4+ T cell isolation took place after nine to eleven days of culture. Confirmation by PCR established that the person had SARS-CoV-2 infection between March and December 2020. Of the BNT162b2 and mRNA-1273 vaccines, participants received two doses of one or the other. The antigens for these receptors are not known. Repertoires were generated with immunoSEQ multiplex PCR, while TCRdb's copy carries only in-frame clones and drops some. Among 30,000 to 40,000 clones listed, around 75% were seen once. Sequenced here: CD4+ T cells from PBMCs cultured without peptide, sampled after COVID-19 vaccination. The source of these receptors is a human donor who had a prior SARS-CoV-2 infection.

This clone has a handful of counts. V and J are TRBV29-1 and TRBJ2-7, with 15 bases aligning to TRBD2. The CDR3 spans 16 residues. Germline-derived CDR1 and CDR2 are SQVTM and ANQGSEA. The junction had 8 bases not matched to a gene; V was cut back by 5 bases and J by 3 bases. CDR3 residues: CSVSWTSGRALYEQYF. CDR3 bases: TGCAGCGTTAGTTGGACTAGCGGGAGGGCCCTCTACGAGCAGTACTTC.

This clone was counted only a few times. The genes are TRBV6-5 and TRBJ1-2, with a possible D match to TRBD1 (5 bases). V was cut by 2 bases and J by 4 bases, with 5 bases left in between. The germline V gene encodes CDR1 MNHEY and CDR2 SVGAGI. The CDR3 has 12 amino acids. The CDR3 nucleotides read TGTGCCAGCAGTTACGACAGCTATGGCTACACCTTC. Translation: CASSYDSYGYTF.

The CDR3 sequence is CASSRAESGGYTF. The CDR3 region has the DNA TGTGCCAGCAGCCGGGCCGAAAGTGGGGGCTACACCTTC. The V call is TRBV3-1 (or the pseudogene TRBV3-2), the J call TRBJ1-2, with no clear D. CDR3 size: 13 residues. The germline V gene has CDR1 LGHDT and CDR2 YNNKEL (reference sequence). V dropped 4 bases and J dropped 8 bases, with 14 bases sitting between them.

The chain has TRBV18 and TRBJ2-2; possible D gene TRBD1, 5 bases. There are 16 residues in the CDR3. CDR1 and CDR2 (germline): KGHSH, LQKENI. V lost 3 bases and J 0 bases, leaving 11 bases between the germline ends. The CDR3 sequence is CASSPFAQANTGELFF. CDR3 nucleotide sequence: TGTGCCAGCTCACCCTTCGCACAGGCGAACACCGGGGAGCTGTTTTTT. The variable domain in full, with the rest retrieved from reference TRBV18 and TRBJ2-2, is NAGVMQNPRHLVRRRGQEARLRCSPMKGHSHVYWYRQLPEEGLKFMVYLQKENIIDESGMPKERFSAEFPKEGPSILRIQQVVRGDSAAYFCASSPFAQANTGELFFGEGSRLTVL.

V is TRBV9 and J is TRBJ2-5, with 8 bases aligning to TRBD1. This CDR3 has 15 residues. Per germline, CDR1 SGDLS and CDR2 YYNGEE. The J segment lost 9 bases and the V segment lost 3 bases, leaving 13 bases of the junction unmatched. As DNA, the CDR3 is TGTGCCAGCAGCGCAGTCGACAGGGGCCAGGGGGCCCAGTACTTC. This encodes CASSAVDRGQGAQYF.

The chain combines TRBV12-3 or TRBV12-4 with TRBJ1-5; D not certain. The CDR3 has 13 amino acids. The germline V and J ends were trimmed by 6 bases and 5 bases, with 11 bases remaining between them. The CDR3 loop reads CASSATPYQPQHF. The CDR3 DNA is TGTGCCAGCAGCGCGACACCATATCAGCCCCAGCATTTT.

This clone showed up just once. The rearrangement joins TRBV27 to TRBJ2-2; 9 bases are shared with TRBD2. The CDR3 has 19 amino acids. V was clipped by 1 base and J by 0 bases; unmatched bases: 9. Per germline, CDR1 MNHEY and CDR2 SMNVEV (reference sequence). Here the CDR3 reads CASSLYASGILANTGELFF. The CDR3 DNA is TGTGCCAGCAGTTTATACGCTAGCGGGATATTAGCGAACACCGGGGAGCTGTTTTTT.

The chain uses TRBV7-2 and TRBJ2-7, with TRBD1 identical over 9 bases. The CDR3 covers 15 residues. V lost 2 bases to trimming and J lost 4 bases; unmatched junction nucleotides: 6. CDR1 SGHTA and CDR2 FQGNSA come from the germline V gene. This CDR3 reads CASSLMGQGTYEQYF. The CDR3 region has the DNA TGTGCCAGCAGCTTAATGGGACAGGGTACTTACGAGCAGTACTTC.

CDR3 in DNA: TGTGCCAGCAGCTTAAGCATTTGGACAGGGGGCATCGTTGAGCAGTACTTC. It codes for CASSLSIWTGGIVEQYF. The chain recombines TRBV7-8 with TRBJ2-7; TRBD1 matches 11 bases. The CDR3 has 17 amino acids. The germline gives CDR1 SGHVS, CDR2 FQNEAQ. Losses at the gene ends were 2 bases for V and 7 bases for J; bases not matched to a gene: 13.

The V gene is TRBV19, the J gene TRBJ2-7; D possibly matches TRBD1 or TRBD2 (5 bases each). The CDR3 has 16 residues. From germline, CDR1 is LNHDA and CDR2 SQIVND (reference sequence). The V gene lost 2 bases and the J gene lost 3 bases, with 17 bases spanning the gap. The DNA for the CDR3 is TGTGCCAGTAGTATATCTGGGTCTGGGGGAAACTACGAGCAGTACTTC. Its translation is CASSISGSGGNYEQYF.

This chain joins TRBV6-5 and TRBJ1-5, with 10 bases that match TRBD1. Looked up from germline, CDR1 is MNHEY and CDR2 is SVGAGI. This CDR3 has 15 residues. V shed 5 bases, J shed 6 bases, and the junction held 7 bases outside the gene matches. As DNA, the CDR3 is TGTGCCAGCAGTAGAAACCGGGACAGGGGTCAGCCCCAGCATTTT. As protein: CASSRNRDRGQPQHF.

The chain combines TRBV3-1 (or the pseudogene TRBV3-2) with TRBJ1-6; D unresolved. Germline CDR1 and CDR2: LGHDT and YNNKEL (reference sequence). V lost 6 bases, J lost 9 bases, and 15 bases lay in between. The CDR3 has 14 residues. The CDR3 loop reads CASSPDPTVSPLHF. The CDR3 bases are TGTGCCAGCAGTCCTGACCCTACCGTTTCACCCCTCCACTTT.

The chain combines TRBV5-4 with TRBJ2-3; D may be TRBD1 (5 bases). Germline values: CDR1 SGHNT, CDR2 YYREEE (reference sequence). Trimming pared 1 base from V and 2 bases from J, leaving 14 bases between. The CDR3 extends over 16 amino acids. The CDR3 coding sequence is TGTGCCAGCAGCTTGAACTGGGGCAGTAACACAGATACGCAGTATTTT. Amino acids: CASSLNWGSNTDTQYF.

The CDR3 loop reads CASKLGGSRSTGELFF. CDR3 DNA: TGTGCCAGCAAACTAGGAGGGTCCCGCAGCACCGGGGAGCTGTTTTTT. The genes are TRBV2 and TRBJ2-2, with a weak D call TRBD2 (6 bases). V dropped 7 bases and J dropped 4 bases, with 19 bases sitting between them. Germline-derived CDR1 and CDR2 are SNHLY and FYNNEI. The CDR3 has 16 amino acids.

This chain links TRBV4-2 with TRBJ2-2, with TRBD2 matching 9 bases. V was clipped by 8 bases and J by 0 bases; unmatched bases: 7. CDR1 is LGHNA, CDR2 YNFKEQ, per germline. This CDR3 contains 16 residues. The CDR3, as DNA: TGTGCCAGCGGAGACCGCGGGGGGGCGAACACCGGGGAGCTGTTTTTT. Translating it yields CASGDRGGANTGELFF.

The rearrangement joins TRBV10-3 to TRBJ1-5, with D unclear. V was pared by 8 bases and J by 5 bases, with 13 bases between. Germline values: CDR1 ENHRY, CDR2 SYGVKD. The CDR3 sequence is 13 residues long. The CDR3, as DNA: TGTGCCATCTCCGAGGGAGGGTATCAGCCCCAGCATTTT. This gives the protein CAISEGGYQPQHF.

This clone was seen only a few times. The CDR3 nucleotides are TGTGCCAGCAGTGATGCTCTGGGTCTGGTCCCCTACGAGCAGTACTTC. Translating it yields CASSDALGLVPYEQYF. The genes are TRBV5-6 and TRBJ2-7; D gene ambiguous. The CDR3 loop spans 16 amino acids. Germline V gene data show CDR1 as SGHDT and CDR2 as YYEEEE. The V end lost 5 bases, the J end lost 2 bases, and 20 bases lay between the germline ends.

The chain is built from TRBV5-1 and TRBJ1-2; 7 bases line up with TRBD1. The germline V gene has CDR1 SGHRS and CDR2 YFSETQ. This CDR3 is 14 amino acids long. Trimming cost V 0 bases and J 5 bases; bases outside gene matches: 4. For the CDR3, the DNA is TGCGCCAGCAGCTTGGGGACAGGATTATATGGCTACACCTTC. The encoded protein is CASSLGTGLYGYTF. Full variable domain (remainder filled in from reference TRBV5-1 and TRBJ1-2): KAGVTQTPRYLIKTRGQQVTLSCSPISGHRSVSWYQQTPGQGLQFLFEYFSETQRNKGNFPGRFSGRQFSNSRSEMNVSTLELGDSALYLCASSLGTGLYGYTFGSGTRLTVV.

The rearrangement uses TRBV4-2 and TRBJ2-5; 7 positions agree with TRBD2. The CDR3 extends over 13 amino acids. Germline CDR1 and CDR2: LGHNA and YNFKEQ. Unmatched junction bases numbered 2, after V lost 2 bases and J lost 5 bases. The CDR3 loop is CASSQTSEETQYF. The DNA for the CDR3 is TGTGCCAGCAGCCAAACTAGCGAGGAGACCCAGTACTTC.

The chain carries TRBV27 and TRBJ1-5, with a weak D call TRBD1 (5 bases). V dropped 5 bases and J dropped 0 bases, with 14 bases sitting between them. Germline assignment: CDR1 MNHEY and CDR2 SMNVEV (reference sequence). This CDR3 has 16 amino acids. CDR3 region: CASSTVQGYSNQPQHF. The CDR3 DNA follows: TGTGCCAGCAGTACTGTCCAGGGATATAGCAATCAGCCCCAGCATTTT.

This chain joins TRBV7-9 and TRBJ2-7, with 7 bases matching TRBD1. The CDR3 covers 14 residues. The junction had 7 bases not matched to a gene; V was cut back by 3 bases and J by 5 bases. CDR1 is SEHNR, CDR2 FQNEAQ, per germline (reference sequence). CDR3 sequence: CASSLGQFDDEQYF. The CDR3 region has the DNA TGTGCCAGCAGCTTGGGACAGTTTGACGACGAGCAGTACTTC.

The chain links TRBV5-4 to TRBJ2-7; TRBD1 might be the D (7 bases). Germline values: CDR1 SGHNT, CDR2 YYREEE (reference sequence). The V end was cut by 5 bases, the J end by 4 bases, with 19 bases between. This CDR3 spans 15 amino acids. CDR3 nucleotide sequence: TGTGCCAGCAGTAGGGGAGGACAGGCCCTATACGAGCAGTACTTC. Its translation: CASSRGGQALYEQYF.

Only a few counts were recorded for this clone. The chain joins TRBV19 to TRBJ1-2; a possible D gene is TRBD1 (6 bases). Germline lookup yields CDR1 LNHDA and CDR2 SQIVND (reference sequence). This CDR3 comprises 13 residues. The germline V and J ends were trimmed by 3 bases and 4 bases, with 9 bases remaining between them. The CDR3 here is CASSIEDSYGYTF. CDR3 DNA sequence: TGTGCCAGTAGTATTGAGGACAGCTATGGCTACACCTTC.

This clone was seen just once. The chain uses TRBV29-1 and TRBJ2-5; 8 nucleotides line up with TRBD1. The CDR3 spans 15 residues. Trimming at V came to 7 bases and at J to 5 bases, leaving 15 bases not matched to a gene. CDR1 is SQVTM and CDR2 is ANQGSEA in the germline V gene. CDR3 loop: CSAQAAGGARETQYF. CDR3 DNA: TGCAGCGCCCAAGCGGCAGGGGGCGCCAGGGAGACCCAGTACTTC.

A remark on this clone: The sample has other DNA sequences that encode this CDR3 too. The CDR3 nucleotides read TGTGCCAGCTCACCCTACAGGGGCTACGAGCAGTACTTC. Residues: CASSPYRGYEQYF. The chain employs TRBV18 and TRBJ2-7; 7 bases are a match to TRBD1. Germline loops: CDR1 KGHSH, CDR2 LQKENI. The CDR3 consists of 13 residues. V dropped 3 bases and J dropped 3; count of bases not matched to a gene: 2.

This clone has just one count. This chain connects TRBV18 to TRBJ2-1, with 12 bases that match TRBD2. With V trimmed by 3 bases and J by 5 bases, 2 bases remained unmatched. From germline, CDR1 is KGHSH and CDR2 LQKENI. The CDR3 covers 15 residues. CDR3 region: CASSPTSGGDNEQFF. The CDR3 region has the DNA TGTGCCAGCTCACCGACTAGCGGGGGAGACAATGAGCAGTTCTTC.

In its sample, this clone was seen once. The chain couples TRBV5-1 to TRBJ2-1, with D perhaps matching TRBD2 (7 bases). This CDR3 comprises 15 residues. Per germline, CDR1 SGHRS and CDR2 YFSETQ. Deletions cut 4 bases from V and 4 bases from J, with 15 bases between. For the CDR3, the DNA is TGCGCCAGCAGCACGGGGGGCGCGGGGTACAATGAGCAGTTCTTC. It yields the protein CASSTGGAGYNEQFF.

The J gene is TRBJ2-1, the V gene TRBV15, with 8 nucleotides matching TRBD1. This CDR3 spans 12 amino acids. The V segment lost 7 bases and the J segment 9 bases; nucleotides outside the gene matches: 5. Germline lookup yields CDR1 LNHNV and CDR2 YYDKDF (reference sequence). The CDR3 DNA is TGTGCCACCAAAAAGACAGGGGCTGAGCAGTTCTTC. Translated, it gives CATKKTGAEQFF.

This chain joins TRBV5-1 and TRBJ2-5, with D uncertain. Trimming took 1 base from V and 5 from J, leaving 15 bases between them. This CDR3 contains 15 residues. Germline CDR1 is SGHRS and CDR2 is YFSETQ. The CDR3 sequence: CASSLSSRTSETQYF. CDR3 DNA: TGCGCCAGCAGCTTGTCCAGCCGTACCTCCGAGACCCAGTACTTC.

This clone is a singleton in its sample. This chain links TRBV19 with TRBJ2-3; 11 nucleotides line up with TRBD1. Germline CDR1 is LNHDA and CDR2 is SQIVND (reference sequence). V trimming: 2 bases; J trimming: 3 bases; junction bases outside the gene matches: 13. CDR3 length: 19 residues. The CDR3 DNA is TGTGCCAGTAGTATATCCCGGGAGGTAGGACAGGGGGCGACAGATACGCAGTATTTT. Translating gives CASSISREVGQGATDTQYF.